The present TCR beta chain was sequenced within a study of cytomegalovirus exposure and HLA in healthy donors. The CDR3 totals 16 residues. Per germline, CDR1 LGHNA and CDR2 YSLEER. Trimming pared 2 bases from V and 0 bases from J, leaving 14 bases between. On this clone itself: Antigen: not known.

A multiplex PCR was run with 60 Vbeta primers and 13 Jbeta primers. Repertoires were generated with immunoSEQ multiplex PCR, while TCRdb's copy carries only in-frame clones and drops some. The sample holds more than 150,000 clones; more than 70% are singletons and the top ten take 1.4%. The study, taken as a whole, reports: At a 0.05 false discovery rate, a later analysis found approximately 15,000 TCR beta sequences to be associated with HLA alleles. With later analysis, a missense DCLRE1C variant became linked to TCR beta V- and J-gene trimming. In vitro, three CMV-associated chains proved specific for CMV antigens. TCR beta chains numbering 164 were designated cytomegalovirus-associated.

The sequenced material came from PBMCs. The clonotype originates from a girl aged 10-17 years in good health and CMV-seropositive. The V gene is TRBV4-3, the J gene TRBJ2-7; possibly TRBD2 for D (5 bases). CDR3 protein: CASSQSSGIPSYEQYF. CDR3 bases: TGCGCCAGCAGCCAATCCTCGGGGATCCCCTCCTACGAGCAGTACTTC.